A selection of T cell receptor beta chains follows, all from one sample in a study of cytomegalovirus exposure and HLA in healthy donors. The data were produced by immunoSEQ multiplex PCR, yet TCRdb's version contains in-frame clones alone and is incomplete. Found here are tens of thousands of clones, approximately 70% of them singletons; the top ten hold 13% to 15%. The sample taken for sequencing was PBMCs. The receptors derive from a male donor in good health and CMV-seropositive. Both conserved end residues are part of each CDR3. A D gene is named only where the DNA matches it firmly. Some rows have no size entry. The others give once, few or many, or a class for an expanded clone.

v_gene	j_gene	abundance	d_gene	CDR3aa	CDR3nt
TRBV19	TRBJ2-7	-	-	CASSIGQGGSYEQYF	TGTGCCAGTAGTATTGGTCAGGGGGGCTCCTACGAGCAGTACTTC
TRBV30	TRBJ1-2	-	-	CAWSAGHNYGYTF	TGTGCCTGGAGTGCGGGACACAACTATGGCTACACCTTC
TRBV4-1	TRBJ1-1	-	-	CASSQRGGEAEAFF	TGCGCCAGCAGCCAAAGAGGGGGGGAGGCTGAAGCTTTCTTT
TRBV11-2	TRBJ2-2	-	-	CASSLVRGANTGELFF	TGTGCCAGCAGCTTAGTCCGGGGGGCCAACACCGGGGAGCTGTTTTTT
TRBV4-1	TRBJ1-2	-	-	CASSQRHHRSHGYTF	TGCGCCAGCAGCCAAAGACACCACAGGAGTCATGGCTACACCTTC
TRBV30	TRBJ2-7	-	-	CAWSVGQPSEQYF	TGTGCCTGGAGTGTAGGACAGCCCAGCGAGCAGTACTTC
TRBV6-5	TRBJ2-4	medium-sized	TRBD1	CASSPGQQNIQYF	TGTGCCAGCAGCCCGGGACAGCAAAACATTCAGTACTTC
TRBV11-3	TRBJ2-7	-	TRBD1	CASSLGDRGGYEQYF	TGTGCCAGCAGCTTAGGTGACAGGGGTGGCTACGAGCAGTACTTC
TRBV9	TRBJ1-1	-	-	CASSVASGNTEAFF	TGTGCCAGCAGCGTAGCTTCAGGGAACACTGAAGCTTTCTTT
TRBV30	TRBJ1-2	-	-	CAWSTGIGYGYTF	TGTGCCTGGAGTACGGGTATTGGTTATGGCTACACCTTC
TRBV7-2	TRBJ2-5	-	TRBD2	CASIEGVLAGATQETQYF	TGTGCCAGCATCGAAGGCGTATTAGCGGGGGCGACCCAAGAGACCCAGTACTTC
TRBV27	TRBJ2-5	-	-	CASSPMGAQETQYF	TGTGCCAGCAGCCCCATGGGGGCGCAAGAGACCCAGTACTTC
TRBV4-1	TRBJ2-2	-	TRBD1	CASSQRGQDTGELFF	TGCGCCAGCAGCCAACGCGGACAGGACACCGGGGAGCTGTTTTTT
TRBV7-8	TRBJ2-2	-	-	CASSVWQGLSTGELFF	TGTGCCAGCAGCGTCTGGCAGGGCTTAAGCACCGGGGAGCTGTTTTTT
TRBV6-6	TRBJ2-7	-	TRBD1	CASSRDRPSYEQYF	TGTGCCAGCAGCCGGGACAGGCCATCCTACGAGCAGTACTTC
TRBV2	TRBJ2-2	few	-	CASSELGEYGGELFF	TGTGCCAGCAGTGAATTAGGGGAATATGGCGGGGAGCTGTTTTTT
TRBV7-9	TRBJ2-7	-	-	CASSLGVRTYEQYF	TGTGCCAGCAGCTTAGGTGTCAGAACCTACGAGCAGTACTTC
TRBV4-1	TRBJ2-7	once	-	CASSQKVSGYEQYF	TGCGCCAGCAGCCAAAAAGTCTCAGGTTACGAGCAGTACTTC
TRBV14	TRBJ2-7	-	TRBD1	CASSLGQGGYEQYF	TGTGCCAGCAGCCTGGGACAGGGAGGGTACGAGCAGTACTTC
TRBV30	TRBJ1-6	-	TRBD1	CASQGAGSPLHF	TGTGCCTCCCAGGGGGCAGGTTCACCCCTCCACTTT
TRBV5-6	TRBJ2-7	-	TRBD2	CASSLGGGSYEQYF	TGTGCCAGCAGCTTGGGCGGGGGTTCCTACGAGCAGTACTTC
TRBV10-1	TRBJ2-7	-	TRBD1	CASSNGQADEQYF	TGCGCCAGCAGTAATGGACAGGCGGACGAGCAGTACTTC